This T cell receptor beta chain was identified in a study of shared clonotypes between healthy human individuals. Background on the study: There were three CD4 naive, three CD4 memory, two CD8 naive and one CD8 memory plates per donor. Whole-study results and caveats: In several donors, roughly 5.2% of naive CD4 clonotypes appeared in common.

All donors were healthy HIV-negative adults lacking recent acute infections or vaccinations. A CD45RA-negative memory subset and a CD45RA+ naive subset were separated from the CD4+ cells. As to this clone: The target antigen is unknown.

Some clones are missing from TCRdb's copy, which holds only in-frame ones; the method was immunoSEQ multiplex PCR. The table lists around 510,000 clones, about 96% of them singletons. V shed 1 base and J shed 2 bases, with 11 bases lying between them. This CDR3 is 16 amino acids long. Germline V lookup: CDR1 LNHDA, CDR2 SQIVND (reference sequence). This sequence originates from a woman in her thirties in good health. The chain links TRBV19 to TRBJ1-4; no clear D gene. Material: naive CD4+ T cells sorted from blood. The subset denotes: CD45RA+ positively selected. CDR3 residues: CASSIAFGRTNEKLFF. Written as DNA, the CDR3 is TGTGCCAGTAGTATAGCTTTCGGACGGACTAATGAAAAACTGTTTTTT. The variable domain in full, completed from reference TRBV19 and TRBJ1-4, reads DGGITQSPKYLFRKEGQNVTLSCEQNLNHDAMYWYRQDPGQGLRLIYYSQIVNDFQKGDIAEGYSVSREKKESFPLTVTSAQKNPTAFYLCASSIAFGRTNEKLFFGSGTQLSVL.